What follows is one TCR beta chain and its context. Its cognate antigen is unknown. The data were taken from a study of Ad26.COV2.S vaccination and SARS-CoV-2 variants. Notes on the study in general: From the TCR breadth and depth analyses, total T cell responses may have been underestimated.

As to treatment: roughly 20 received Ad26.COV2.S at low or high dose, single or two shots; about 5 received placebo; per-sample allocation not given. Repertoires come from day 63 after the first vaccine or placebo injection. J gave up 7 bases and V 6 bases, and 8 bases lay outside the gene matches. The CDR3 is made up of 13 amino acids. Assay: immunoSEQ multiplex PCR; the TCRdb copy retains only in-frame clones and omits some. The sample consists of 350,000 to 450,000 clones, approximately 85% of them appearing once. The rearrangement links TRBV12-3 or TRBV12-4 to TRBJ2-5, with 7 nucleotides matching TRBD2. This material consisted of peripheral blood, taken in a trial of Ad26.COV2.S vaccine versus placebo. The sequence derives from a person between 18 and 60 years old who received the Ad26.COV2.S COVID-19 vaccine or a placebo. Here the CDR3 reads CASSPGGGWTQYF. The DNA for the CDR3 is TGTGCCAGCAGCCCTGGGGGGGGGTGGACCCAGTACTTC.